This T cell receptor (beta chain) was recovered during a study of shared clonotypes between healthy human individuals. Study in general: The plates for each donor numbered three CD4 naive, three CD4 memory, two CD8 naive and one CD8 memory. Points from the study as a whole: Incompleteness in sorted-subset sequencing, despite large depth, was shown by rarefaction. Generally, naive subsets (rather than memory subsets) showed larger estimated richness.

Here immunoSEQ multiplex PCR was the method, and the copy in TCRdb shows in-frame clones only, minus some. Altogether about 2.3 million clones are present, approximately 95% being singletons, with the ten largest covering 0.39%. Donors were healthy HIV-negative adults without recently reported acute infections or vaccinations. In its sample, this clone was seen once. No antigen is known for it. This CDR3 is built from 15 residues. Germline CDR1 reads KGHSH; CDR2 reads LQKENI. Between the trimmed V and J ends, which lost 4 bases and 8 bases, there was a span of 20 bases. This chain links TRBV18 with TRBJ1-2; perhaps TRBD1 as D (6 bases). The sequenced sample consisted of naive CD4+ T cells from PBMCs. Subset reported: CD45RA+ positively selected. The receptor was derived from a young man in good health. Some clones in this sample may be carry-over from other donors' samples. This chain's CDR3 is CASSQNRVPNEGYTF. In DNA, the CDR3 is TGTGCCAGCTCACAAAACAGGGTCCCCAATGAGGGCTACACCTTC.